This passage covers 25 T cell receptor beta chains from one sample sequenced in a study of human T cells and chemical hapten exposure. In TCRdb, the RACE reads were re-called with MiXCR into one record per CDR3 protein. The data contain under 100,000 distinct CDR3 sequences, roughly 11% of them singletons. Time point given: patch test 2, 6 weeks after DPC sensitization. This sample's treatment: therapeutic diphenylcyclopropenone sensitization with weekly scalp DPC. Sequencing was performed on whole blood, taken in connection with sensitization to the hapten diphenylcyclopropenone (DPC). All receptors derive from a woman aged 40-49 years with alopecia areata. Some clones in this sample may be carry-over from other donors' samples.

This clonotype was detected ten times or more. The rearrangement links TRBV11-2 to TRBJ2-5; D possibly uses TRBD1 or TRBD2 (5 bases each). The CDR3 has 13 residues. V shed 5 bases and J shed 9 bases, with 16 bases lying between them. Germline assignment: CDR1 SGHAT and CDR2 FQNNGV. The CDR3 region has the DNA TGTGCCAGCAGCCCCCGGGGCCCCGGGGCCCAGTACTTC. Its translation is CASSPRGPGAQYF.

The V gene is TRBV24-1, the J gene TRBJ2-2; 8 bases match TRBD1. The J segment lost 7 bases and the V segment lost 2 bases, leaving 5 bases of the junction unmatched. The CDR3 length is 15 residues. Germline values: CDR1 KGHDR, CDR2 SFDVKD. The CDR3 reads CATSDSGQVDGELFF. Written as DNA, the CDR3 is TGTGCCACCAGTGATTCGGGACAGGTCGACGGGGAGCTGTTTTTT.

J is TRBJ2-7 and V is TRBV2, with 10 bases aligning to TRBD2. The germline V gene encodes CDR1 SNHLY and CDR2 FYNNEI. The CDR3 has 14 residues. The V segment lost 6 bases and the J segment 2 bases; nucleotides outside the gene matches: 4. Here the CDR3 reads CASRPSGGPYEQYF. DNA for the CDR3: TGTGCCAGCAGACCTAGCGGGGGACCCTACGAGCAGTACTTC.

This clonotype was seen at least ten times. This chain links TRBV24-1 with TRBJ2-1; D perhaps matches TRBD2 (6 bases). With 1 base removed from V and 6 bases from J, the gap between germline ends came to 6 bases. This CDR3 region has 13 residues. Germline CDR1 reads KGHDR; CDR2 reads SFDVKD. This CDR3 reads CATSDFSGNEQFF. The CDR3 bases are TGTGCCACCAGTGATTTTAGCGGCAATGAGCAGTTCTTC.

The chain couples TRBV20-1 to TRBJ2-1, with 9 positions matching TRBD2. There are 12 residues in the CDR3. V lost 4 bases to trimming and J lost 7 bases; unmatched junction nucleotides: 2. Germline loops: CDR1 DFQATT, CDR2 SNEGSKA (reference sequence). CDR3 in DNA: TGCAGTGCTACGCGGGGGGGAAATGAGCAGTTCTTC. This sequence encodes CSATRGGNEQFF.

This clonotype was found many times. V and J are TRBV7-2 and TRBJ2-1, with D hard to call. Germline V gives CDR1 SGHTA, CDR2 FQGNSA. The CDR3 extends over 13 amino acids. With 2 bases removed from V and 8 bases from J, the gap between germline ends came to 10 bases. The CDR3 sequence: CASSLRSGDEQFF. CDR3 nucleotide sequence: TGTGCCAGCAGCTTAAGGAGTGGGGATGAGCAGTTCTTC.

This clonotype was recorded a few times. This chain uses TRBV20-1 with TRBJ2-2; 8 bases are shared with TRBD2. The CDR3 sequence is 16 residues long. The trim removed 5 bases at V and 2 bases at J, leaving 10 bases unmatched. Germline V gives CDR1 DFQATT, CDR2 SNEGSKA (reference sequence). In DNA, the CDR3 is TGCAGTGCTCAAGTCGGAGCGGGGGTCAACACCGGGGAGCTGTTTTTT. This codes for CSAQVGAGVNTGELFF.

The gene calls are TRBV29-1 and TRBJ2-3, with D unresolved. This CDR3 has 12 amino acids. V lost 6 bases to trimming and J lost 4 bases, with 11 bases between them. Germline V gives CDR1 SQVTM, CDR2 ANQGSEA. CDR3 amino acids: CSVLLVADTQYF. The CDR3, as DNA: TGCAGCGTCCTCCTCGTGGCAGATACGCAGTATTTT.

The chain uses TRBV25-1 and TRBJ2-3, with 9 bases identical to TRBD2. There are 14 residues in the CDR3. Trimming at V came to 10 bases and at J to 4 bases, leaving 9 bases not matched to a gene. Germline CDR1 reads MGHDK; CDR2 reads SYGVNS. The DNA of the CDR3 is TGTGCCACCGGGGCGGCGGGAGGGGCAGATACGCAGTATTTT. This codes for CATGAAGGADTQYF.

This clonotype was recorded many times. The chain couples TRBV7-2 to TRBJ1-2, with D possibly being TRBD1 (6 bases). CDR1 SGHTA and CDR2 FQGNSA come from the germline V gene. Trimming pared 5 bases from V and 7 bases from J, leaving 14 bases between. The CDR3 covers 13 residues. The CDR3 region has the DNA TGTGCCAGCAGCCCAAGGGGGGGTGGTGGCTACACCTTC. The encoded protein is CASSPRGGGGYTF.

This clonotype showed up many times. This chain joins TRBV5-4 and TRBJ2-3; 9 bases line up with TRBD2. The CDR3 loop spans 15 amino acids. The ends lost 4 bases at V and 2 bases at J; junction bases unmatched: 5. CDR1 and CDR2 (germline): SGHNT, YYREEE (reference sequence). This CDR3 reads CASSRSGGVTDTQYF. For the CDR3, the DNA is TGTGCCAGCAGCCGTAGCGGGGGAGTCACAGATACGCAGTATTTT.

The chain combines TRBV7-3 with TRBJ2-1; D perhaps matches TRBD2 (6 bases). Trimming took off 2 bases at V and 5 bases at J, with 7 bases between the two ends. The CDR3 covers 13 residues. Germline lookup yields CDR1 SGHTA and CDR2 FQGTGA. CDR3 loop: CASSLGRHNEQFF. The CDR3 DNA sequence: TGTGCCAGCAGCTTAGGGAGGCACAATGAGCAGTTCTTC.

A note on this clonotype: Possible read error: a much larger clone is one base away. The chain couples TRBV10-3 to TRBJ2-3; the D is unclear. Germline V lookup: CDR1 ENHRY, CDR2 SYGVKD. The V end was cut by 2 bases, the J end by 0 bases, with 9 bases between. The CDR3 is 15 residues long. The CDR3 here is CAISEPSDSTDTQYF. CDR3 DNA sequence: TGTGCCATCAGTGAGCCCAGCGACAGCACAGATACGCAGTATTTT.

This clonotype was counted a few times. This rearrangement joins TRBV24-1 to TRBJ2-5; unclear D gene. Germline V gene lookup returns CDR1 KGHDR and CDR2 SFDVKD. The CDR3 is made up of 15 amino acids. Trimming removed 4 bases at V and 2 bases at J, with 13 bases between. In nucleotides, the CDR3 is TGTGCCACCAGTGACCCGCCACCCGGTCAAGAGACCCAGTACTTC. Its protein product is CATSDPPPGQETQYF.

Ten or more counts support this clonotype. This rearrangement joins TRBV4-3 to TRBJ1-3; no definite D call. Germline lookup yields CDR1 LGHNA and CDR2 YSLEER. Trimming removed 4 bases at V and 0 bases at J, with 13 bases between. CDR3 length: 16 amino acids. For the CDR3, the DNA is TGCGCCAGCAGCCGGGCGCAGGTTAGCTCTGGAAACACCATATATTTT. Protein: CASSRAQVSSGNTIYF.

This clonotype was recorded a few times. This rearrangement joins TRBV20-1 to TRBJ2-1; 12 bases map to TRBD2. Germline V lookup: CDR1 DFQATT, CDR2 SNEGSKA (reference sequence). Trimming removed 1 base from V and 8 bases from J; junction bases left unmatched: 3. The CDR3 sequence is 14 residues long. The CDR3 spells CSARASGRAHEQFF. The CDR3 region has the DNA TGCAGTGCTAGAGCTAGCGGGAGGGCCCATGAGCAGTTCTTC.

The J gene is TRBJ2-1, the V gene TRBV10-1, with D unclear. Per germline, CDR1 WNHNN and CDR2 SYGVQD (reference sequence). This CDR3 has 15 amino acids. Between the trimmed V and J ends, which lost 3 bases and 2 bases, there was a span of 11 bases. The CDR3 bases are TGCGCCAGCAGTGATCGAGCCGCTACCTACAATGAGCAGTTCTTC. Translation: CASSDRAATYNEQFF.

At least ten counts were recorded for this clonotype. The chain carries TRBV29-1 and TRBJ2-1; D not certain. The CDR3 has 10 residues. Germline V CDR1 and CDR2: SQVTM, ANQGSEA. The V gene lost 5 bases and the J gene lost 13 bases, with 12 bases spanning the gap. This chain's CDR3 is CSVWKTDQFF. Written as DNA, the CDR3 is TGCAGCGTTTGGAAAACAGACCAGTTCTTC.

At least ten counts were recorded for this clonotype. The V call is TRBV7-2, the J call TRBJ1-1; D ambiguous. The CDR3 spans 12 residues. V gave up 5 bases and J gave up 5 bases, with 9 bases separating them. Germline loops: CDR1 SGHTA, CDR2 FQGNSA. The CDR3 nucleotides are TGTGCCAGCAGCCGAGGTAGGACTGAAGCTTTCTTT. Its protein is CASSRGRTEAFF.

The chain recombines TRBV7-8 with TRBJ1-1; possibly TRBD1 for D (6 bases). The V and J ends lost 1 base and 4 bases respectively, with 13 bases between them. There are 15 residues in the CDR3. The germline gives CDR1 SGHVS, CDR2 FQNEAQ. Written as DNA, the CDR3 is TGTGCCAGCAGCTTAGAGGGGGGATCGGGCACTGAAGCTTTCTTT. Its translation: CASSLEGGSGTEAFF.

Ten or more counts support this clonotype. The CDR3 sequence: CASNIGARNTEAFF. The CDR3 DNA sequence: TGTGCCAGCAATATTGGGGCCCGGAACACTGAAGCTTTCTTT. The chain links TRBV5-5 to TRBJ1-1; tentatively, D is TRBD1 (5 bases). CDR1 SGHKS and CDR2 YYEKEE come from the germline V gene (reference sequence). Trimming pared 6 bases from V and 1 base from J, leaving 13 bases between. The CDR3 length is 14 residues.

As DNA, the CDR3 is TGTGCCAGCAGCCATTCACTAGCGGGGGCGTACGAGCAGTACTTC. Its protein product is CASSHSLAGAYEQYF. The chain carries TRBV3-1 and TRBJ2-7; 11 nucleotides match TRBD2. This CDR3 contains 15 residues. The germline gives CDR1 LGHDT, CDR2 YNNKEL (reference sequence). J gave up 4 bases and V 3 bases, and 5 bases lay outside the gene matches.

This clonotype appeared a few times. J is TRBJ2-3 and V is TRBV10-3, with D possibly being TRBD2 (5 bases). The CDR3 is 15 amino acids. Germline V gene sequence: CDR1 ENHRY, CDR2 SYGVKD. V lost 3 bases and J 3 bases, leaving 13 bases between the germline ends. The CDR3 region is CAISDGPGRTDTQYF. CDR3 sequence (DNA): TGTGCCATCAGTGACGGCCCGGGGAGAACAGATACGCAGTATTTT.

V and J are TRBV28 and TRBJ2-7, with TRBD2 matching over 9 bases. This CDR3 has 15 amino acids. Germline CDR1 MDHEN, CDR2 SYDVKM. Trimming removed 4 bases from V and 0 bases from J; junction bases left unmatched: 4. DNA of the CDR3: TGTGCCAGCAGTTGGCGCGGGGGGGTCTCCTACGAGCAGTACTTC. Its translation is CASSWRGGVSYEQYF.

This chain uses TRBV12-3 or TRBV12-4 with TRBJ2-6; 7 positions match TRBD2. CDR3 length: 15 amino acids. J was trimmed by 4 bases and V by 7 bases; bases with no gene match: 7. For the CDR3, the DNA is TGTGCCAGCATCGCGCCCGGGAGGGGGGCCAACGTCCTGACTTTC. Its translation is CASIAPGRGANVLTF.